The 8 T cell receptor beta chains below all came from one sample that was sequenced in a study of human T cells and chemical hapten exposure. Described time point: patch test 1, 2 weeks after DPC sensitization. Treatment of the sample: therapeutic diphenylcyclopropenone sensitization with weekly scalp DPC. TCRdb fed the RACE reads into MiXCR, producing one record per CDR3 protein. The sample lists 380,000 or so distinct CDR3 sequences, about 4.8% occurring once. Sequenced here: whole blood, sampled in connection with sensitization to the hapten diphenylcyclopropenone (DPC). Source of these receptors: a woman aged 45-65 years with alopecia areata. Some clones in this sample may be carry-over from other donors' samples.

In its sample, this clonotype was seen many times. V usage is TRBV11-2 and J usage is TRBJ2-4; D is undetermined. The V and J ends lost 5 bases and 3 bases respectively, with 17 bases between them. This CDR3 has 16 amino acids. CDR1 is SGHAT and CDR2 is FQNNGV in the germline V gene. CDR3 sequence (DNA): TGTGCCAGCAGCGCTCAGGCCTCCTGGGGCAAAAACATTCAGTACTTC. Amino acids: CASSAQASWGKNIQYF.

CDR3 loop: CASSLAGGPEQFF. CDR3 in DNA: TGTGCCAGCAGCTTAGCAGGGGGCCCTGAGCAGTTCTTC. The chain uses TRBV7-2 and TRBJ2-1; TRBD1 matches at 7 bases. V trimming: 0 bases; J trimming: 9 bases; junction bases outside the gene matches: 2. The CDR3 is 13 residues long. CDR1 and CDR2 from the germline V gene are SGHTA and FQGNSA.

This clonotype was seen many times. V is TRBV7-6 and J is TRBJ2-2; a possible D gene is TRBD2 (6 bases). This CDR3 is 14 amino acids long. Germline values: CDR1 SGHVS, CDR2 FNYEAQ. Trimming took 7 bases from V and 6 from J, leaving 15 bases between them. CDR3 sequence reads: CASILEWGAGELFF. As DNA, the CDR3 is TGTGCCAGCATTCTAGAGTGGGGGGCCGGGGAGCTGTTTTTT.

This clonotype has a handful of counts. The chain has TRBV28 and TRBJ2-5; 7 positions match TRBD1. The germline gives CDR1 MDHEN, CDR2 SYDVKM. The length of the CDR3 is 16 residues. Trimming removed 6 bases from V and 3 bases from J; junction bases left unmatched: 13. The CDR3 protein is CASRERTGDLKETQYF. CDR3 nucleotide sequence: TGTGCCAGCAGAGAACGGACAGGAGACTTAAAAGAGACCCAGTACTTC.

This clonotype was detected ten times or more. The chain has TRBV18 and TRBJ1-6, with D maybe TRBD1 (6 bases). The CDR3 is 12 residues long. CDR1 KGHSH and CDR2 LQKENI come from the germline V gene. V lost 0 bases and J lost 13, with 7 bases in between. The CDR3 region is CASSPPQGPLHF. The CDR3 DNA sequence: TGTGCCAGCTCACCACCGCAGGGGCCCCTCCACTTT.

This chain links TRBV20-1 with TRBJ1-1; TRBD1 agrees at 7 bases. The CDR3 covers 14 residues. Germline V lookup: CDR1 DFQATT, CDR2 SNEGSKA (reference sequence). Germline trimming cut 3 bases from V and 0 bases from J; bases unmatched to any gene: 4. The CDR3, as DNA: TGCAGTGCTAGTTCGACAGGGATGAACACTGAAGCTTTCTTT. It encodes CSASSTGMNTEAFF.

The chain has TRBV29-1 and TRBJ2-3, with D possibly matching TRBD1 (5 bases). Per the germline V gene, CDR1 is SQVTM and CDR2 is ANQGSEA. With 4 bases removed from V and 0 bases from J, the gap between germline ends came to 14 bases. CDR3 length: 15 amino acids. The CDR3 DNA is TGCAGCGTTGTTGTCGCCAGGGAAAGCACAGATACGCAGTATTTT. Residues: CSVVVARESTDTQYF.

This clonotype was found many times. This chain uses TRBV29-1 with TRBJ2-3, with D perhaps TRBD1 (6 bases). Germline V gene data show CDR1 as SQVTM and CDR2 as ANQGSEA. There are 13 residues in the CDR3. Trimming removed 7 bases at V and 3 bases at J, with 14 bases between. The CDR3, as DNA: TGCAGCGCCCAGGGGAGAGGGACAGATACGCAGTATTTT. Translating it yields CSAQGRGTDTQYF.